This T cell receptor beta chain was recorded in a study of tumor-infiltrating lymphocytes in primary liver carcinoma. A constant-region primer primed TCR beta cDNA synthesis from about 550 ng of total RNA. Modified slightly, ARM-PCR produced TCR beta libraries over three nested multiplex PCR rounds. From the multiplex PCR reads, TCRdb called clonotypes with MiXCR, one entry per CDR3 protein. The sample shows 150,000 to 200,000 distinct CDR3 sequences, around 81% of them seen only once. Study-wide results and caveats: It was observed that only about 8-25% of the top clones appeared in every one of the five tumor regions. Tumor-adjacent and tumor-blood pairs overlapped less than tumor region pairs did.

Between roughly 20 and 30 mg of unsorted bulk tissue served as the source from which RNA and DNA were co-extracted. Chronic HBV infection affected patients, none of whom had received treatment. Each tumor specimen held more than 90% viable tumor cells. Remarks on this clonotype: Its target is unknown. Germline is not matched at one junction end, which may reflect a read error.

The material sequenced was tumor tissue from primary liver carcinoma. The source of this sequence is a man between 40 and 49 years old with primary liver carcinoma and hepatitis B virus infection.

The CDR3 DNA follows: TGTGTCAGCAGTTCCGGGGCATGGGGTGGCGGGCATCAGCCCCAGCATTTT. This codes for CVSSSGAWGGGHQPQHF. The rearrangement links TRBV12-3 or TRBV12-4 to TRBJ1-5; tentatively, D is TRBD1 (5 bases). The CDR3 contains 17 residues.